This T cell receptor (beta chain) was retrieved from a study of OX40 agonist ivuxolimab in advanced cancers. Method: immunoSEQ multiplex PCR; TCRdb's copy keeps in-frame clones and lacks some. The profile covers about 46,000 clones, with roughly 90% appearing a single time and roughly 4.5% taken by the ten largest. Germline V gene sequence: CDR1 LGHNA, CDR2 YSLEER. This CDR3 region has 16 residues. V was clipped by 1 base and J by 3 bases, with 14 bases between them. Source: CD4+ or CD8+ T cells sorted from blood, taken in a trial of the OX40 agonist ivuxolimab. The V gene is TRBV4-3, the J gene TRBJ2-3; no firm D call. The sequence came from an adult with an advanced solid tumor such as melanoma, head and neck, liver or kidney cancer. The CDR3 sequence: CASSQGGFWLTDTQYF. Written as DNA, the CDR3 is TGCGCCAGCAGCCAAGGGGGTTTCTGGCTGACAGATACGCAGTATTTT.